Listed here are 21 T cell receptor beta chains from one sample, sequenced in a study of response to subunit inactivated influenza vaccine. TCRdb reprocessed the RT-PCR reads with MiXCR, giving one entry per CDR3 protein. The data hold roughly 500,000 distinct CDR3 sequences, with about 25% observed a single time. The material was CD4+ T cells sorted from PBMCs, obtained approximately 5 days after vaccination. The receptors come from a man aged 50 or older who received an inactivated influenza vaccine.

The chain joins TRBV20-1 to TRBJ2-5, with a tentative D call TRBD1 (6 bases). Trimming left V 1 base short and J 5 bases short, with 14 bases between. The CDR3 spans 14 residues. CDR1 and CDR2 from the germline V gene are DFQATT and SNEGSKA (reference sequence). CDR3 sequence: CSARGLGRGETQYF. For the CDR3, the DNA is TGCAGTGCTAGAGGCCTTGGCAGGGGTGAGACCCAGTACTTC.

CDR3 loop: CASSFTSGKDSDNEQFF. CDR3 sequence (DNA): TGTGCCAGCAGTTTTACTAGCGGGAAGGATTCGGACAATGAGCAGTTCTTC. The rearrangement joins TRBV12-3 or TRBV12-4 to TRBJ2-1; 10 bases are shared with TRBD2. J gave up 5 bases and V 3 bases, and 10 bases lay outside the gene matches. CDR3 length: 17 amino acids.

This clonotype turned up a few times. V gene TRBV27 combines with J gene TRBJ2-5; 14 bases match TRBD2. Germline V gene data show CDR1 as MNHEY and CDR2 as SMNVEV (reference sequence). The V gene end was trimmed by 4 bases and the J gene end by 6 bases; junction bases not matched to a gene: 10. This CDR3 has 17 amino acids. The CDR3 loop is CASSSHMGLAGVQTQYF. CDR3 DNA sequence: TGTGCCAGCAGTTCCCACATGGGACTAGCGGGGGTGCAGACCCAGTACTTC.

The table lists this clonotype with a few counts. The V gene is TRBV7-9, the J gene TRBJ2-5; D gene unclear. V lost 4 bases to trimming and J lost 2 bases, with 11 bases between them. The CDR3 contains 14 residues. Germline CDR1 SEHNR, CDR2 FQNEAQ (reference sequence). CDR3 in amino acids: CASSWADGQETQYF. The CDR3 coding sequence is TGTGCCAGCAGCTGGGCGGACGGTCAAGAGACCCAGTACTTC.

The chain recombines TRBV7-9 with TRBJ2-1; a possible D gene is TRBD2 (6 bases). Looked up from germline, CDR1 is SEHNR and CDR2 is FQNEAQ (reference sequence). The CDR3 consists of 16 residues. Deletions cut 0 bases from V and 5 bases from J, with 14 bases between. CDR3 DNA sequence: TGTGCCAGCAGCTTAGCGGGCCGGGGGTTGAACAATGAGCAGTTCTTC. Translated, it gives CASSLAGRGLNNEQFF.

The CDR3, as DNA: TGTGCCACCAGCAGAGATCTCGGGACAGGGGGCAATCAGCCCCAGCATTTT. It codes for CATSRDLGTGGNQPQHF. The chain joins TRBV15 to TRBJ1-5; 10 bases agree with TRBD1. The V gene's germline CDR1 is LNHNV and CDR2 YYDKDF (reference sequence). V was pared by 0 bases and J by 2 bases, with 4 bases of the junction left unmatched. The CDR3 consists of 17 residues.

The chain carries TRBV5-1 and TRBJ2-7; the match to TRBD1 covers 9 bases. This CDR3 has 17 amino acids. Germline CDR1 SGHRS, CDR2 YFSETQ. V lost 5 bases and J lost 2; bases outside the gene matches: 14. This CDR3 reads CASSLWGSGQGTYEQYF. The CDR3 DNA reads TGCGCCAGCAGTCTTTGGGGATCGGGACAGGGCACCTACGAGCAGTACTTC.

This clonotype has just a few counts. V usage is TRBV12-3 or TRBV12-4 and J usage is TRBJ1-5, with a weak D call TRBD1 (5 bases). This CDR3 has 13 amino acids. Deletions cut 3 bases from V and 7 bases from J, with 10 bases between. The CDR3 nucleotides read TGTGCCAGCAGTTTTGTTCAGGGCCAGCCCCAGCATTTT. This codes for CASSFVQGQPQHF.

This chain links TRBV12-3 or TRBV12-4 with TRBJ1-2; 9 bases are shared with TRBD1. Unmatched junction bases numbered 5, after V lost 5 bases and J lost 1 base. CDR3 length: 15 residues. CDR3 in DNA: TGTGCCAGCAGTGCCGCGGGACAGGGTAACTATGGCTACACCTTC. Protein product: CASSAAGQGNYGYTF.

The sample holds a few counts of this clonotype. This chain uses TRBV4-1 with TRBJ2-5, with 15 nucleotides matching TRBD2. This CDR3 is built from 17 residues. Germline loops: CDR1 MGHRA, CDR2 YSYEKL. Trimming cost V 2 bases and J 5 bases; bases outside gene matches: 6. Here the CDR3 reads CASSQMGLAGGGETQYF. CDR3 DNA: TGCGCCAGCAGCCAAATGGGACTAGCGGGGGGAGGGGAGACCCAGTACTTC.

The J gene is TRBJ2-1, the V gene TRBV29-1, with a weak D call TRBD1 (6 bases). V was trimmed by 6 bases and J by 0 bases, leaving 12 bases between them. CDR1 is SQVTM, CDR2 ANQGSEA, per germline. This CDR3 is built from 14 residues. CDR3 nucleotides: TGCAGCGTCCCCAGGGGCAGCTCCTACAATGAGCAGTTCTTC. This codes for CSVPRGSSYNEQFF.

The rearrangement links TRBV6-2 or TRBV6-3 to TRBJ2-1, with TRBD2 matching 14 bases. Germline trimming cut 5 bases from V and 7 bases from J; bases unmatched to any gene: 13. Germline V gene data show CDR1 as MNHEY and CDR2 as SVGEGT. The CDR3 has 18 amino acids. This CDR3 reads CASSPGTSGGSYRNEQFF. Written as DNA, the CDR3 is TGTGCCAGCAGTCCGGGGACTAGCGGGGGATCTTATAGGAATGAGCAGTTCTTC.

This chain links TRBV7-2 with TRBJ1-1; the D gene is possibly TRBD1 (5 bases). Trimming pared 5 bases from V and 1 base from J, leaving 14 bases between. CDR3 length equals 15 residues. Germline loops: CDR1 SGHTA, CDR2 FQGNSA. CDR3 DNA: TGTGCCAGCAGCCGACCTGGGGGAACGAACACTGAAGCTTTCTTT. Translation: CASSRPGGTNTEAFF.

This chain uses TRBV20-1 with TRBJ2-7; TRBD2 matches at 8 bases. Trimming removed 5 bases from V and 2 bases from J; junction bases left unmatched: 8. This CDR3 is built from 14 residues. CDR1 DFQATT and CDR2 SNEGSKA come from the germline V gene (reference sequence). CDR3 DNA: TGCAGTGCTTACTTCGGGGGGGGGACCTACGAGCAGTACTTC. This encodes CSAYFGGGTYEQYF.

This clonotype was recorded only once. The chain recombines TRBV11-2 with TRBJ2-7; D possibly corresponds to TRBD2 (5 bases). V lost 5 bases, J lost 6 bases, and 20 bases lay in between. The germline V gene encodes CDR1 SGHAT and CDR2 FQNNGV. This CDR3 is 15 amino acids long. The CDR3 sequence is CASSAVGGRSPEQYF. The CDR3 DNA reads TGTGCCAGCAGCGCGGTGGGCGGGCGGTCCCCCGAGCAGTACTTC.

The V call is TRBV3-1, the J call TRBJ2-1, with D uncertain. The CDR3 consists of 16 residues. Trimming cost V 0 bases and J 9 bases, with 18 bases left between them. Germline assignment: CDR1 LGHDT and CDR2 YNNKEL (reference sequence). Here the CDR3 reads CASSQDLGSLASEQFF. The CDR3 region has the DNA TGTGCCAGCAGCCAAGACCTGGGATCGTTGGCGAGTGAGCAGTTCTTC.

The CDR3 DNA follows: TGCGCCAGCAGCACCCACACACAGGGGGCGTACGAGCAGTACTTC. Translation: CASSTHTQGAYEQYF. J is TRBJ2-7 and V is TRBV5-1; 9 bases are a match to TRBD1. The CDR3 sequence is 15 residues long. The trim removed 4 bases at V and 4 bases at J, leaving 9 bases unmatched. CDR1 and CDR2 (germline): SGHRS, YFSETQ.

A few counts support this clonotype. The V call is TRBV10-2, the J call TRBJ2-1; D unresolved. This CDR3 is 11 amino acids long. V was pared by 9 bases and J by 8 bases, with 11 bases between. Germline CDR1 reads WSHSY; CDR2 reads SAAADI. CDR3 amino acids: CASSIAHEQFF. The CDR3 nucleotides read TGCGCCAGTAGTATAGCACATGAGCAGTTCTTC.

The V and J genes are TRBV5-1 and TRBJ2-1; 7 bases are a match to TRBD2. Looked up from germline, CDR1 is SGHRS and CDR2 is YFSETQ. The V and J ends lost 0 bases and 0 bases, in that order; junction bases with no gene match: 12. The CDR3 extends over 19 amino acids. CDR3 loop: CASSLAASGKTRSYNEQFF. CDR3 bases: TGCGCCAGCAGCTTGGCAGCTAGCGGAAAGACTCGCTCCTACAATGAGCAGTTCTTC. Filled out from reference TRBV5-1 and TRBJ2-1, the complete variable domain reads KAGVTQTPRYLIKTRGQQVTLSCSPISGHRSVSWYQQTPGQGLQFLFEYFSETQRNKGNFPGRFSGRQFSNSRSEMNVSTLELGDSALYLCASSLAASGKTRSYNEQFFGPGTRLTVL.

In DNA form, the CDR3 reads TGCATCGGGGGTGGAGGGATAGAGACCCAGTACTTC. It translates to CIGGGGIETQYF. This sequence joins TRBV29-1 and TRBJ2-5, with D maybe TRBD2 (6 bases). The CDR3 extends over 12 amino acids. Germline V gives CDR1 SQVTM, CDR2 ANQGSEA. Full variable domain (rest looked up from reference TRBV29-1 and TRBJ2-5): SAVISQKPSRDICQRGTSLTIQCQVDSQVTMMFWYRQQPGQSLTLIATANQGSEATYESGFVIDKFPISRPNLTFSTLTVSNMSPEDSSIYLCIGGGGIETQYFGPGTRLLVL.

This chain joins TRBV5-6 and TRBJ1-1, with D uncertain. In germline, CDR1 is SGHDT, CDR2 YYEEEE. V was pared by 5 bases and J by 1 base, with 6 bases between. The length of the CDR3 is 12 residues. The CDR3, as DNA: TGTGCCAGCAGAAGACAGAACACTGAAGCTTTCTTT. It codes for CASRRQNTEAFF.